One TCR beta chain is described in this entry. The treatment was: treatment-naive control, cytoreductive nephrectomy. The tumor was a clear cell renal cell carcinoma. Libraries were prepared by immunoSEQ multiplex PCR; TCRdb keeps only in-frame clonotypes and omits some of them. The table lists around 17,000 clones, roughly 60% of them singletons. V was cut by 3 bases and J by 1 base, with 10 bases left in between. Per the germline V gene, CDR1 is MNHNS and CDR2 is SASEGT. The CDR3 length is 15 residues. This sample is part of a study of radiation and T cells in renal cell carcinoma. The J gene is TRBJ1-5, the V gene TRBV6-1, with D perhaps matching TRBD1 (5 bases). The sequencing here drew on tumor tissue, taken from a patient whose treatment was nephrectomy without radiotherapy. The TCR sequence derives from a middle-aged man with renal cell carcinoma. This CDR3 is CASSEDTISNQPQHF. The CDR3 nucleotides read TGTGCCAGCAGTGAGGACACCATAAGCAATCAGCCCCAGCATTTT.